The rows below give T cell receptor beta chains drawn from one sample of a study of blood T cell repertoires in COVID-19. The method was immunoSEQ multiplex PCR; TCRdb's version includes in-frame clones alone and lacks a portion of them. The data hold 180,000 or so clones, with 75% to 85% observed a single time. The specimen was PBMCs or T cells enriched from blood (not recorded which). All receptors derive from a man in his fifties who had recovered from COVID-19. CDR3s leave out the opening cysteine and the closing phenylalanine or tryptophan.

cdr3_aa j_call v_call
ASSAGGSTDTQY TRBJ2-3 TRBV25-1
ASSQGPAGQSYGYT TRBJ1-2 TRBV4-1
ASRLGTGGAETQY TRBJ2-5 TRBV2
ATSGRGSTDTQY TRBJ2-3 TRBV24-1
ASSPEVAVSTTGGNTIY TRBJ1-3 TRBV7-7
ATSQGRQPQH TRBJ1-5 TRBV6-5
ASSPGTSGVYNEQF TRBJ2-1 TRBV28
ASSWQSTGAYNSPLH TRBJ1-6 TRBV5-1
ACDRGYSGNTIY TRBJ1-3 TRBV30
AISLTNGYEQY TRBJ2-7 TRBV10-3
ASSQPTPLGRTGGTEAF TRBJ1-1 TRBV4-1
ASSPAAGAYNEQF TRBJ2-1 TRBV18
ASSLDRGRGISSLF TRBJ1-4 TRBV5-4
ASRSGVNEQF TRBJ2-1 TRBV2
ASSTGTSWYT TRBJ1-2 TRBV21-1
ASSHEGQSLSGNTIY TRBJ1-3 TRBV3-1/TRBV3-2
ASSLAGGLNTGELF TRBJ2-2 TRBV5-1